The clone carrying this T cell receptor (beta chain) appeared a single time. CDR1 and CDR2 (germline): SGHDT, YYEEEE. V shed 0 bases, J shed 6 bases, and the junction held 6 bases outside the gene matches. The CDR3 is 16 residues long. Terminally differentiated effector memory CD45RA+ cells were left out of the naive CD8 fraction, which was CD45RO-negative and positively selected for CCR7. Produced via immunoSEQ multiplex PCR; TCRdb's table is partial and in-frame only. This table has around 1,900,000 clones, just under 95% appearing once. This entry is derived from a study of shared clonotypes between healthy human individuals. Study summary: Donors were two women and a few men aged 18 to 49.

The chain joins TRBV5-6 to TRBJ2-3, with 11 bases that match TRBD2. Sequences were obtained from naive CD8+ T cells from PBMCs. The sequence derives from a man in his late teens or twenties in good health. Some clones in this sample may be carry-over from other donors' samples. The CDR3 loop is CASSLGSGRASDTQYF. The CDR3 region has the DNA TGTGCCAGCAGCTTGGGTAGCGGGAGGGCCTCTGATACGCAGTATTTT.